The present TCR beta chain was sequenced within a study of blood T cell repertoires in COVID-19. Looking at the study overall: Collection of acute and convalescent COVID-19 samples took place in the United States, Italy and Spain.

Profiled with immunoSEQ multiplex PCR; TCRdb holds only in-frame clones, not every one. In the table there are about 260,000 clones, roughly four fifths of which are singletons. The CDR3 covers 14 residues. Between the trimmed V and J ends, which lost 5 bases and 8 bases, there was a span of 18 bases. CDR1 is SGHTA, CDR2 FQGNSA, per germline. This chain connects TRBV7-2 to TRBJ1-2; D perhaps matches TRBD1 (5 bases). The TCR originated in a man aged 25-45 years with acute COVID-19. The sample was PBMCs or T cells enriched from blood (not recorded which). CDR3: CASSATRTTYGYTF. In nucleotides, the CDR3 is TGTGCCAGCAGCGCAACCCGGACAACATACGGCTACACCTTC.